These T cell receptor beta chains were read from a single sample in a study of read filtering for tumor transcriptome and immune sequencing. A single record per CDR3 protein comes from TCRdb applying MiXCR to the reads. The table records some 130,000 distinct CDR3 sequences, roughly 13% of them present only once. Sequencing was done on a sample of a population of CD138-negative cells sorted from bone marrow. Receptor source: a donor at least 40 years old with multiple myeloma. Both conserved end residues are part of each CDR3.

j_call cdr3_length v_call cdr3_aa
TRBJ2-1 13 TRBV7-2 CASSIHNVNEQFF
TRBJ1-4 11 TRBV10-3 CAIRQGEKLFF
TRBJ2-3 14 TRBV15 CATRTSQSTDTQYF
TRBJ1-4 15 TRBV20-1 CSARAWRGAAEKLFF
TRBJ2-7 11 TRBV7-9 CASSLRHEQYF
TRBJ1-5 15 TRBV6-6 CASSYQGPINQPQHF
TRBJ2-1 14 TRBV10-3 CAISERGGRDEQFF
TRBJ1-2 13 TRBV30 CALILGHNYGYTF
TRBJ2-2 14 TRBV5-1 CASSAKLNTGELFF
TRBJ1-1 17 TRBV29-1 CSVEDYGTGAVNTEAFF
TRBJ1-4 11 TRBV20-1 CSALGGEKLLF
TRBJ2-1 13 TRBV6-4 CASSVSNNNEQFF
TRBJ2-1 16 TRBV19 CASRRTGGSSYNEQFF
TRBJ2-1 14 TRBV4-3 CASSQDPYLGEQFF
TRBJ2-4 19 TRBV11-2 CASSLTGTGSTLAKNIQYF
TRBJ2-2 18 TRBV6-6 CASSSGTSGSRSTGELFF
TRBJ1-1 14 TRBV19 CASSMGGGNTEAFF
TRBJ1-4 13 TRBV20-1 CSARDFGDEKLFF
TRBJ1-1 14 TRBV5-1 CASSLVETPRAAFF
TRBJ2-2 13 TRBV27 CASGTGDTGGLFF
TRBJ1-1 15 TRBV4-1 CASSQGTLMNTEAFF
TRBJ2-2 18 TRBV28 CASSQSTGLAGVTGELFF
TRBJ2-2 16 TRBV10-3 CAISHPPTGSTGELFF
TRBJ2-2 17 TRBV12-3/TRBV12-4 CASSNGLAGEYAGELFF
TRBJ2-3 16 TRBV20-1 CSATDRQGPSTDTQYF
TRBJ2-7 14 TRBV2 CASSAGQGVYEQYF
TRBJ2-7 14 TRBV30 CAWNIETLGHEQYF
TRBJ2-1 14 TRBV7-2 CASNSGTEYNEQFF
TRBJ2-4 16 TRBV11-2 CASSSLRRGPKNIQYF
TRBJ1-5 15 TRBV7-9 CASSSGTGEIQPQHF
TRBJ2-1 15 TRBV5-6 CASSFEGGIVDEQFF
TRBJ2-7 15 TRBV6-2/TRBV6-3 CASSLGGGLPYEQYF
TRBJ1-5 16 TRBV6-6 CASRAGQSSSNQPQHF
TRBJ2-1 16 TRBV29-1 CSVEGPGLAGVSEQFF
TRBJ2-2 19 TRBV19 CASIWTSGDRRVGTGELFF
TRBJ2-5 16 TRBV19 CASSIVSGTTSGAQYF
TRBJ1-5 14 TRBV12-3/TRBV12-4 CASSFRGGDQPQHF
TRBJ1-4 14 TRBV3-1 CASSSRGLIGKLFF
TRBJ2-1 16 TRBV20-1 CSARDVRADSYNEQFF
TRBJ2-6 15 TRBV9 CASSVGTSGANVLPF
TRBJ2-1 17 TRBV11-1 CASSDWTSGTSYNEQFF
TRBJ2-1 14 TRBV5-1 CAAYTGSDYNEQFF
TRBJ2-3 18 TRBV11-2 CASSQGASGRASTDTQYF
TRBJ2-7 15 TRBV3-1 CASSLGLAGAGEQYF
TRBJ2-5 15 TRBV6-1 CASSGDWAIQETQYF
TRBJ2-1 15 TRBV5-4 CASSLFPGLNNEQFF
TRBJ1-5 15 TRBV6-1 CASSEGIQGVQPQHF
TRBJ2-7 12 TRBV12-3/TRBV12-4 CASSLGFLAQYF
TRBJ2-4 11 TRBV5-6 CASSLEGIQYF
TRBJ2-7 16 TRBV7-8 CASSWPETGRSYEQYF
TRBJ2-2 17 TRBV9 CASSPMGGWRWSGELFF